A selection of T cell receptor beta chains follows, all from one sample in a study of T cells in Graves' hyperthyroidism and ophthalmopathy. TCRdb reanalysed the multiplex PCR reads using MiXCR and keeps one entry per CDR3 protein. The data contain 370,000 or so distinct CDR3 sequences, roughly 14% of them singletons. The sample consisted of blood. The receptors derive from a woman between 18 and 30 years old with Graves' hyperthyroidism that later progressed to Graves' ophthalmopathy. Both conserved end residues are part of each CDR3. The order of the fields is CDR3 length, V gene, clone size, J gene, D gene, CDR3 protein, CDR3 DNA. The D gene is left open where the match is weak. A clone size is listed for some rows: how often the clone was seen (once, few, many), or a class if it is expanded.

>16|TRBV28|NA|TRBJ2-1|NA
CASSLGGGPPRNEQFF
TGTGCCAGCAGTTTAGGGGGTGGGCCCCCCCGCAATGAGCAGTTCTTC
>14|TRBV3-1|many|TRBJ2-5|TRBD2
CASSHQRDQETQYF
TGTGCCAGCAGCCACCAGCGGGATCAAGAGACCCAGTACTTC
>13|TRBV27|many|TRBJ2-7|NA
CASSLRVSYEQYF
TGTGCCAGCAGTTTGAGGGTCTCCTACGAGCAGTACTTC
>13|TRBV3-1|many|TRBJ1-4|NA
CASSQVTNEKLFF
TGTGCCAGCAGCCAGGTCACGAATGAAAAACTGTTTTTT
>19|TRBV7-2|NA|TRBJ2-3|TRBD2
CASSSPYGTSGTSTDTQYF
TGTGCCAGCAGCTCACCATATGGGACTAGCGGAACTAGCACAGATACGCAGTATTTT
>15|TRBV5-4|few|TRBJ2-7|NA
CASSAGTLGGYEQYF
TGTGCCAGCAGCGCCGGGACTCTCGGTGGGTACGAGCAGTACTTC
>16|TRBV7-2|few|TRBJ2-1|NA
CASSLLPGQFYNEQFF
TGTGCCAGCAGCTTACTTCCGGGACAATTCTACAATGAGCAGTTCTTC
>15|TRBV11-1|many|TRBJ2-1|NA
CASQRGQSSYNEQFF
TGTGCCAGCCAGAGAGGCCAAAGCTCCTACAATGAGCAGTTCTTC
>16|TRBV20-1|NA|TRBJ2-3|NA
CSALPLGNLNTDTQYF
TGCAGTGCCCTCCCCCTAGGAAACCTAAACACAGATACGCAGTATTTT
>11|TRBV20-1|many|TRBJ1-1|TRBD1
CSGQGNTEAFF
TGCAGTGGACAGGGGAACACTGAAGCTTTCTTT
>16|TRBV29-1|few|TRBJ2-3|NA
CSVAPVVAAYTDTQYF
TGCAGCGTTGCCCCCGTGGTAGCGGCCTACACAGATACGCAGTATTTT
>13|TRBV2|many|TRBJ2-7|TRBD1
CASSADRGHEQYF
TGTGCCAGCAGTGCTGACAGGGGGCACGAGCAGTACTTC
>18|TRBV11-3|many|TRBJ2-6|TRBD1
CASSSGTGTSYGANVLTF
TGTGCCAGCAGCTCCGGGACAGGGACTTCCTATGGGGCCAACGTCCTGACTTTC
>15|TRBV6-1|NA|TRBJ2-7|TRBD1
CASSSRQGAYYEQYF
TGTGCCAGCAGCTCCCGACAGGGCGCCTACTACGAGCAGTACTTC
>15|TRBV19|few|TRBJ1-1|NA
CASSIRTERNTEAFF
TGTGCCAGTAGTATCCGGACAGAGAGGAACACTGAAGCTTTCTTT
>14|TRBV5-5|many|TRBJ2-7|NA
CASSFEVSSYEQYF
TGTGCCAGCAGCTTCGAGGTGAGCTCCTACGAGCAGTACTTC
>15|TRBV27|many|TRBJ2-1|TRBD2
CASSFPGGYHNEQFF
TGTGCCAGCAGTTTTCCGGGAGGGTATCACAATGAGCAGTTCTTC